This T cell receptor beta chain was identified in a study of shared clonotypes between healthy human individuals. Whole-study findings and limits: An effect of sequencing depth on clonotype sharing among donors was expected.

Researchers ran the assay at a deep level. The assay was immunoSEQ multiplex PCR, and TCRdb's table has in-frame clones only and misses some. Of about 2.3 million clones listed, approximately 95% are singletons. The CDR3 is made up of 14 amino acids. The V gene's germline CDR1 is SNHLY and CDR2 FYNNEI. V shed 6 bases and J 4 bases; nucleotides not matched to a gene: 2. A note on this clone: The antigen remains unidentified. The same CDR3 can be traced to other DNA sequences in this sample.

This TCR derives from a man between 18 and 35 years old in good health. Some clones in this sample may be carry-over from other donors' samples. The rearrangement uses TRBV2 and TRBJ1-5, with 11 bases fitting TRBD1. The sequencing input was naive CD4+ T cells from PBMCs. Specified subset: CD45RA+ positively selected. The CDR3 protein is CASRDRGPNQPQHF. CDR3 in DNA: TGTGCCAGCAGGGACAGGGGGCCAAATCAGCCCCAGCATTTT.